This paragraph covers one TCR beta chain sequence. Those enrolled in Seattle joined during active infection and were followed longitudinally afterward. In the study's own analysis: The assay estimated nucleated cells by amplifying reference gene primers. Assay used: immunoSEQ multiplex PCR; TCRdb lists only in-frame clones, some missing. From that table come the V and J calls and clone size; the DNA was used to work out D and trimming. The table includes over 250,000 clones, 65% to 90% detected once. This sample was taken from a study of blood T cell repertoires in COVID-19. At the level of the study: Some COVID-19 samples were acute and others convalescent; all came from the United States, Italy and Spain. The cDNA or gDNA used as material had been derived from T cells, B-cell-depleted T cells, or PBMCs.

Per germline, CDR1 KGHDR and CDR2 SFDVKD. Trimming cost V 9 bases and J 4 bases, with 11 bases left between them. This CDR3 region has 12 residues. The TCR sequence derives from a woman aged 70-85 years with COVID-19, enrolled during active disease. Sample: peripheral blood. The gene calls are TRBV24-1 and TRBJ1-1; possible D gene TRBD1, 5 bases. The CDR3 spells CATGGESTEAFF. For the CDR3, the DNA is TGTGCCACCGGGGGGGAGAGCACTGAAGCTTTCTTT.